This TCR beta chain came from a study of blood T cells in healthy people across ages. A sample-barcoded 5' primer and a J-beta primer mix were used in a second PCR of roughly 7 to 11 cycles. Each sample provided no less than 2.5 million CDR3-containing paired-end reads. TCRdb re-called the 5' RACE reads through MiXCR, storing one row per CDR3 protein. Altogether 650,000 to 1,000,000 distinct CDR3 sequences are present, roughly 35% being singletons, with the ten largest covering 10% to 15%. The donors, aged about 6 to 100, were healthy Caucasians from Russia. Every sample had a minimum of 6.5 million PBMCs isolated. Germline lookup yields CDR1 SNHLY and CDR2 FYNNEI. V dropped 6 bases and J dropped 5 bases, with 20 bases sitting between them. There are 15 residues in the CDR3. In the case of this clonotype: The antigen remains unidentified.

General study findings and limits: While age rose, TCR beta diversity per million T cells dropped in a roughly linear way.

This sequence joins TRBV2 and TRBJ2-7, with D possibly matching TRBD2 (5 bases). The receptor's source is a man between 18 and 35 years old in good health. Sequencing was performed on blood. CDR3 bases: TGTGCCAGCAGAGCCGCTACTAGTCCTCTGCACGAGCAGTACTTC. Translation: CASRAATSPLHEQYF.